This paragraph covers one TCR beta chain sequence. Across over 20 US areas, participants ranged in age from about 18 to 90 years. Cohort placement rested on clinical history that participants reported themselves. This specimen comes from a study of blood T cell repertoires in COVID-19. The germline V gene has CDR1 MDHEN and CDR2 SYDVKM. Trimming removed 4 bases from V and 0 bases from J, with 12 bases in between. The CDR3 is made up of 15 amino acids. Sequencing used immunoSEQ multiplex PCR; TCRdb keeps in-frame clones, though not all of them. The table includes a few hundred thousand clones, 85% to 90% detected once.

J is TRBJ2-5 and V is TRBV28, with D unresolved. Sequencing was done on a sample of PBMCs or T cells enriched from blood (not recorded which). The TCR sequence derives from a woman between 50 and 59 years old who had recovered from COVID-19. The CDR3 protein is CASSSDILYQETQYF. DNA for the CDR3: TGTGCCAGCAGTTCCGACATTCTGTACCAAGAGACCCAGTACTTC.